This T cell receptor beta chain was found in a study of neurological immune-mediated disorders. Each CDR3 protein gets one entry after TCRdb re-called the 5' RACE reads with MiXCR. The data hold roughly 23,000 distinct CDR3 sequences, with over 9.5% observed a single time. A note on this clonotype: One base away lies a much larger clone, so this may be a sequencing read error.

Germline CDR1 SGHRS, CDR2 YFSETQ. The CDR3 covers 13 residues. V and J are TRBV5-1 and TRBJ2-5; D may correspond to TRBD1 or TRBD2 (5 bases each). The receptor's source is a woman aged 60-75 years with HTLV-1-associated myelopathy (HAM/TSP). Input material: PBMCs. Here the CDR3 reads CASSGDVVGAHYF. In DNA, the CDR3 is TGCGCCAGCAGCGGGGACGTGGTAGGGGCCCATTACTTC.